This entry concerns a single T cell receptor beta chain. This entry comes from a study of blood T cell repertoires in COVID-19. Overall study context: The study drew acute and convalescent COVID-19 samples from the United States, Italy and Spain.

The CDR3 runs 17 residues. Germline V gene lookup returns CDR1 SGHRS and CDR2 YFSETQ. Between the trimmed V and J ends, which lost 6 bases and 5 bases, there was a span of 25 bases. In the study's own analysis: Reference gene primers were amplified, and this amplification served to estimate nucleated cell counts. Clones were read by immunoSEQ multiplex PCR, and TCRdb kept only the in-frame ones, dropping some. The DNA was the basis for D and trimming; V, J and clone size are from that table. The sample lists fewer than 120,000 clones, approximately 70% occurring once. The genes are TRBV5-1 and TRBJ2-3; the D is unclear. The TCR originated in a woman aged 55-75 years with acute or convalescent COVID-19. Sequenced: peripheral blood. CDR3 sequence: CASTPPQHLSSGDTQYF. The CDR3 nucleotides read TGCGCCAGCACCCCCCCCCAGCACCTCAGTTCGGGAGATACGCAGTATTTT.